This entry concerns a single TCR beta chain. The data were taken from a study of cytomegalovirus exposure and HLA in healthy donors. Deletions cut 3 bases from V and 0 bases from J, with 15 bases between. This CDR3 region has 16 residues. A multiplex PCR was run with 60 Vbeta primers and 13 Jbeta primers. Produced via immunoSEQ multiplex PCR; TCRdb's table is partial and in-frame only. The sample holds approximately 100,000 clones, 75% seen once. Sequenced material: PBMCs. The rearrangement links TRBV5-3 to TRBJ1-1; D is uncertain. TRBV5-3 has ORF status, its function being uncertain. This clonotype originated in a male donor in good health and CMV-seropositive. CDR3 sequence reads: CARSCSGGYMNTEAFF. The CDR3 coding sequence is TGTGCCAGAAGCTGTTCAGGAGGGTACATGAACACTGAAGCTTTCTTT.